This T cell receptor (beta chain) was obtained from a study of shared clonotypes between healthy human individuals. The study, taken as a whole, reports: It was the non-shared clonotypes that had lower generation probabilities than clonotypes shared by all four donors.

The protocol was immunoSEQ multiplex PCR, while the TCRdb copy is restricted to in-frame clones and leaves out a portion. The data contain more than 2,000,000 clones, 85% to 95% of them singletons. Worth noting for this clone: As yet, its antigen is unknown.

The sequence was collected from a man aged 18 to 30 in good health. Sequencing was carried out using naive CD4+ T cells sorted from blood. Subset reported: CD45RA+ positively selected.

The CDR3 DNA reads TGTGCCAGCAGCTCGGGACAGAGCACCGGGGAGCTGTTTTTT. Its translation is CASSSGQSTGELFF. This chain uses TRBV11-3 with TRBJ2-2, with 7 bases identical to TRBD1. This CDR3 has 14 amino acids. The trim removed 4 bases at V and 4 bases at J, leaving 3 bases unmatched. The germline V gene encodes CDR1 SGHNT and CDR2 YENEEA.